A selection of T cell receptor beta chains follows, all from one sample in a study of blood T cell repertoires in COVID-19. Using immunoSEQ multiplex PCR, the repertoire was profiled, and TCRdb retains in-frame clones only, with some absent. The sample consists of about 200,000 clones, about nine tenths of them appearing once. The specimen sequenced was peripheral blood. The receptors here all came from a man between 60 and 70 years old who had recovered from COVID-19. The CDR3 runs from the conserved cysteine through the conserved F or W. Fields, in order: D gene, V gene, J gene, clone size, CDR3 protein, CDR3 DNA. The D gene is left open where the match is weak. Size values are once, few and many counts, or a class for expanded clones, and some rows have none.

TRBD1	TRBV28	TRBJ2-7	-	CASSPGTGVNEQYF	TGTGCCAGCAGCCCCGGGACAGGGGTAAACGAGCAGTACTTC
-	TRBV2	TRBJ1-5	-	CASSDRFNQPQHF	TGTGCCAGCAGTGACAGGTTCAATCAGCCCCAGCATTTT
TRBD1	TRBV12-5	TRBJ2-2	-	CASGLVGTGGIGELFF	TGTGCTAGTGGTTTGGTGGGAACAGGGGGTATCGGGGAGCTGTTTTTT
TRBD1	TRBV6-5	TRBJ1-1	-	CASSYSSGGTTEAFF	TGTGCCAGCAGTTACTCCTCAGGGGGTACCACTGAAGCTTTCTTT
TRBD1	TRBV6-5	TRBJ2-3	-	CASRTGGTDTQYF	TGTGCCAGCAGGACAGGGGGCACAGATACGCAGTATTTT
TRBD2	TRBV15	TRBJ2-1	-	CATSSRLAGGSNEQFF	TGTGCCACCAGCAGCCGACTAGCGGGAGGTAGCAATGAGCAGTTCTTC
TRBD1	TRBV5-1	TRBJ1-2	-	CASTPEGGSVYGYTF	TGCGCCAGCACCCCGGAAGGGGGCTCTGTCTATGGCTACACCTTC
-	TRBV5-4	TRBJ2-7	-	CASSLPGARVEQYF	TGTGCCAGCAGCTTGCCAGGGGCTAGGGTCGAGCAGTACTTC
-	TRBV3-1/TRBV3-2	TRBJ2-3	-	CASSQGDGGPSTDTQYF	TGTGCCAGCAGCCAAGGAGACGGCGGGCCTAGCACAGATACGCAGTATTTT
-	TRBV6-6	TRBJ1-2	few	CASSPRGDGYTF	TGTGCCAGCAGTCCACGGGGGGATGGCTACACCTTC
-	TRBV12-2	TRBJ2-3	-	CASRLTGRISGSFSDNTDTQYF	TGTGCAAGTCGCTTAACCGGGAGAATTAGCGGGAGTTTTTCCGATAACACAGATACGCAGTATTTT